The clone carrying this T cell receptor (beta chain) was counted a few times. Antigen specificity is unknown. The data are from a study of blood T cells in healthy people across ages. The study's findings and limits: Long-lived donors exceeded aged donors in naive CD4+ cells and diversity.

V was pared by 3 bases and J by 2 bases, with 8 bases of the junction left unmatched. Germline CDR1 reads KGHSH; CDR2 reads LQKENI. The CDR3 is made up of 16 amino acids. Caucasian, healthy and from Russia, the donors were aged between about 6 and 90. Alongside a J-beta primer mix, a sample-barcoded 5' primer served in a second PCR lasting about 7 to 11 cycles. A single record per CDR3 protein comes from TCRdb applying MiXCR to the 5' RACE reads. The sample contains 700,000 or so distinct CDR3 sequences, 40% to 50% of which appear only once. V is TRBV18 and J is TRBJ2-5; 8 bases match TRBD1. The sequence was obtained from an elderly man in good health. Sequencing input: blood. The CDR3 sequence is CASSPLGQGRQETQYF. Here the CDR3 DNA reads TGTGCCAGCTCACCCCTAGGACAGGGAAGACAAGAGACCCAGTACTTC. Supplemented by reference TRBV18 and TRBJ2-5, the full variable domain reads NAGVMQNPRHLVRRRGQEARLRCSPMKGHSHVYWYRQLPEEGLKFMVYLQKENIIDESGMPKERFSAEFPKEGPSILRIQQVVRGDSAAYFCASSPLGQGRQETQYFGPGTRLLVL.